Listed below are T cell receptor beta chains from one sample, sequenced in a study of beta chain features in type 1 diabetes. Clones were sequenced by immunoSEQ multiplex PCR, and TCRdb holds only the in-frame ones, with some missing. Found here are roughly 150,000 clones, roughly 8% of them singletons; the top ten hold approximately 0.85%. What was sequenced was central memory CD4+ T cells from blood. These receptors originate from a woman between 40 and 55 years old with type 1 diabetes. Each CDR3 is given with its conserved first and last residue. Fields, in order: CDR3 protein, CDR3 DNA, D gene, V gene, clone size, J gene. The D gene is left open where the match is weak. Where a row states a size, it is once, few, many or the class of an expanded clone; other rows omit it.

CDR3aa: CASSPPYGTEAFF; CDR3nt: TGTGCCAGCTCCCCACCCTATGGCACTGAAGCTTTCTTT; d_gene: -; v_gene: TRBV7-2; abundance: few; j_gene: TRBJ1-1
CDR3aa: CASSLGDGQYNQPQHF; CDR3nt: TGTGCCAGCAGCTTAGGGGACGGACAGTACAATCAGCCCCAGCATTTT; d_gene: -; v_gene: TRBV7-8; abundance: few; j_gene: TRBJ1-5
CDR3aa: CASSFSAITDTQYF; CDR3nt: TGTGCCAGCAGCTTCTCTGCGATCACAGATACGCAGTATTTT; d_gene: -; v_gene: TRBV7-9; abundance: medium-sized; j_gene: TRBJ2-3
CDR3aa: CASSFSGGQETQYF; CDR3nt: TGTGCCAGCAGCTTCTCCGGGGGCCAAGAGACCCAGTACTTC; d_gene: -; v_gene: TRBV11-2; abundance: -; j_gene: TRBJ2-5
CDR3aa: CASTAQGNQPQHF; CDR3nt: TGTGCCAGCACCGCACAGGGCAATCAGCCCCAGCATTTT; d_gene: -; v_gene: TRBV7-2; abundance: -; j_gene: TRBJ1-5
CDR3aa: CASSQTSGSGANVLTF; CDR3nt: TGTGCCAGCAGCCAAACGTCGGGCTCTGGGGCCAACGTCCTGACTTTC; d_gene: -; v_gene: TRBV2; abundance: -; j_gene: TRBJ2-6
CDR3aa: CASSRTLLSSYNEQFF; CDR3nt: TGTGCCAGCAGCCGGACTCTTTTAAGCTCCTACAATGAGCAGTTCTTC; d_gene: -; v_gene: TRBV5-4; abundance: few; j_gene: TRBJ2-1
CDR3aa: CASSRGGNTEAFF; CDR3nt: TGTGCCAGCAGCCGGGGGGGTAACACTGAAGCTTTCTTT; d_gene: -; v_gene: TRBV7-9; abundance: few; j_gene: TRBJ1-1
CDR3aa: CATGQGVDEKLFF; CDR3nt: TGTGCCACCGGACAGGGAGTAGATGAAAAACTGTTTTTT; d_gene: TRBD1; v_gene: TRBV28; abundance: once; j_gene: TRBJ1-4
CDR3aa: CSALMNTEAFF; CDR3nt: TGCAGTGCGTTAATGAACACTGAAGCTTTCTTT; d_gene: -; v_gene: TRBV20-1; abundance: -; j_gene: TRBJ1-1
CDR3aa: CASSFMNIQYF; CDR3nt: TGTGCCAGCAGCTTCATGAACATTCAGTACTTC; d_gene: -; v_gene: TRBV7-2; abundance: -; j_gene: TRBJ2-4
CDR3aa: CASSRGWGGGAGGLFNEQFF; CDR3nt: TGTGCCAGTAGTAGGGGTTGGGGGGGAGGAGCGGGAGGGCTGTTCAATGAGCAGTTCTTC; d_gene: TRBD2; v_gene: TRBV19; abundance: -; j_gene: TRBJ2-1
CDR3aa: CASSPGGGSYNSPLHF; CDR3nt: TGTGCCAGCAGCCCCGGGGGGGGCTCCTATAATTCACCCCTCCACTTT; d_gene: -; v_gene: TRBV5-4; abundance: few; j_gene: TRBJ1-6
CDR3aa: CAWSGGPNTEAFF; CDR3nt: TGTGCCTGGAGTGGAGGTCCGAACACTGAAGCTTTCTTT; d_gene: -; v_gene: TRBV30; abundance: few; j_gene: TRBJ1-1
CDR3aa: CASSPQDSEQYF; CDR3nt: TGTGCCAGCAGCCCCCAAGACTCCGAGCAGTACTTC; d_gene: -; v_gene: TRBV14; abundance: -; j_gene: TRBJ2-7
CDR3aa: CASSLPQAHYGYTF; CDR3nt: TGTGCCAGCAGCTTACCACAGGCCCACTATGGCTACACCTTC; d_gene: -; v_gene: TRBV7-3; abundance: -; j_gene: TRBJ1-2
CDR3aa: CASSPLISGGEQYF; CDR3nt: TGTGCCAGCAGCCCGTTGATCTCGGGGGGGGAGCAGTACTTC; d_gene: TRBD2; v_gene: TRBV7-2; abundance: few; j_gene: TRBJ2-7
CDR3aa: CASSQDPDSSLYGYTF; CDR3nt: TGCGCCAGCAGCCAAGACCCGGACAGCTCACTCTATGGCTACACCTTC; d_gene: -; v_gene: TRBV4-3; abundance: few; j_gene: TRBJ1-2
CDR3aa: CASLRGAGVKQFF; CDR3nt: TGTGCCAGCCTTCGAGGTGCGGGAGTTAAGCAGTTCTTC; d_gene: TRBD2; v_gene: TRBV28; abundance: -; j_gene: TRBJ2-1
CDR3aa: CATSRDGIQGAEQFF; CDR3nt: TGTGCCACCAGCAGAGATGGCATACAGGGGGCTGAGCAGTTCTTC; d_gene: TRBD1; v_gene: TRBV15; abundance: few; j_gene: TRBJ2-1
CDR3aa: CASRQPTGYYNEQFF; CDR3nt: TGTGCCAGCAGGCAACCGACAGGCTACTACAATGAGCAGTTCTTC; d_gene: -; v_gene: TRBV28; abundance: -; j_gene: TRBJ2-1
CDR3aa: CASSGRSAGTEAFF; CDR3nt: TGTGCCAGCTCGGGAAGGTCGGCAGGGACTGAAGCTTTCTTT; d_gene: -; v_gene: TRBV18; abundance: -; j_gene: TRBJ1-1
CDR3aa: CASSPPGQGRNIQYF; CDR3nt: TGTGCCAGCTCACCACCGGGGCAGGGTAGAAACATTCAGTACTTC; d_gene: -; v_gene: TRBV18; abundance: -; j_gene: TRBJ2-4
CDR3aa: CASSLARETQYF; CDR3nt: TGTGCCAGCAGCCTAGCTCGGGAGACCCAGTACTTC; d_gene: -; v_gene: TRBV5-8; abundance: few; j_gene: TRBJ2-5
CDR3aa: CASSQEAPRLGTYNEQFF; CDR3nt: TGCGCCAGCAGCCAAGAGGCCCCCCGGCTCGGGACCTACAATGAGCAGTTCTTC; d_gene: -; v_gene: TRBV4-3; abundance: few; j_gene: TRBJ2-1
CDR3aa: CASSLEPSGPAYEQYF; CDR3nt: TGCGCCAGCAGCTTGGAGCCTAGCGGCCCTGCCTACGAGCAGTACTTC; d_gene: TRBD2; v_gene: TRBV5-1; abundance: few; j_gene: TRBJ2-7
CDR3aa: CASSFRLADQETQYF; CDR3nt: TGTGCCAGCAGCTTTAGACTAGCGGACCAAGAGACCCAGTACTTC; d_gene: TRBD2; v_gene: TRBV7-8; abundance: few; j_gene: TRBJ2-5
CDR3aa: CASSLGGKGEQYF; CDR3nt: TGTGCCAGCAGCTTAGGAGGGAAGGGCGAGCAGTACTTC; d_gene: -; v_gene: TRBV7-9; abundance: -; j_gene: TRBJ2-7
CDR3aa: CASSIGGDQPQHF; CDR3nt: TGTGCCAGTAGTATAGGCGGGGACCAGCCCCAGCATTTT; d_gene: -; v_gene: TRBV19; abundance: -; j_gene: TRBJ1-5
CDR3aa: CASSYRISGANVLTF; CDR3nt: TGTGCCAGCAGTTACAGGATTTCTGGGGCCAACGTCCTGACTTTC; d_gene: -; v_gene: TRBV2; abundance: -; j_gene: TRBJ2-6
CDR3aa: CASSPTGAQPQHF; CDR3nt: TGTGCCAGCTCACCGACAGGGGCTCAGCCCCAGCATTTT; d_gene: TRBD1; v_gene: TRBV18; abundance: -; j_gene: TRBJ1-5
CDR3aa: CASSQVQGGTEAFF; CDR3nt: TGTGCCAGCAGCCAAGTTCAGGGAGGCACTGAAGCTTTCTTT; d_gene: -; v_gene: TRBV4-2; abundance: -; j_gene: TRBJ1-1
CDR3aa: CAISGLAGNTGELFF; CDR3nt: TGTGCCATCAGTGGACTAGCGGGGAACACCGGGGAGCTGTTTTTT; d_gene: TRBD2; v_gene: TRBV10-3; abundance: -; j_gene: TRBJ2-2
CDR3aa: CASSQWGQGAQGRGYTF; CDR3nt: TGTGCCAGCAGCCAATGGGGACAGGGAGCCCAGGGCAGGGGCTACACCTTC; d_gene: TRBD1; v_gene: TRBV4-2; abundance: few; j_gene: TRBJ1-2
CDR3aa: CASSPGQGFDEQFF; CDR3nt: TGCGCCAGCAGCCCCGGACAGGGTTTCGATGAGCAGTTCTTC; d_gene: TRBD1; v_gene: TRBV5-1; abundance: few; j_gene: TRBJ2-1
CDR3aa: CASSPRTGVNQPQHF; CDR3nt: TGTGCCAGCAGCCCTCGGACAGGTGTCAATCAGCCCCAGCATTTT; d_gene: TRBD1; v_gene: TRBV7-2; abundance: -; j_gene: TRBJ1-5
CDR3aa: CASRLGLADYNEQFF; CDR3nt: TGTGCCAGCCGCCTGGGGCTAGCGGATTACAATGAGCAGTTCTTC; d_gene: TRBD2; v_gene: TRBV9; abundance: few; j_gene: TRBJ2-1
CDR3aa: CSVRTGEGQPQHF; CDR3nt: TGCAGCGTCCGGACAGGGGAGGGTCAGCCCCAGCATTTT; d_gene: TRBD1; v_gene: TRBV29-1; abundance: few; j_gene: TRBJ1-5
CDR3aa: CASSRTSSGEQETQYF; CDR3nt: TGTGCCAGCTCACGCACTTCTAGCGGAGAACAAGAGACCCAGTACTTC; d_gene: TRBD2; v_gene: TRBV18; abundance: -; j_gene: TRBJ2-5
CDR3aa: CASLQGAVNTEAFF; CDR3nt: TGTGCCAGTCTACAGGGGGCGGTGAACACTGAAGCTTTCTTT; d_gene: TRBD1; v_gene: TRBV28; abundance: -; j_gene: TRBJ1-1
CDR3aa: CASRPGTGWEQFF; CDR3nt: TGTGCCAGCAGGCCCGGGACAGGGTGGGAGCAGTTCTTC; d_gene: TRBD1; v_gene: TRBV2; abundance: few; j_gene: TRBJ2-1
CDR3aa: CASSLRIQGLEQYF; CDR3nt: TGTGCCAGCAGCTTACGCATACAGGGGCTCGAGCAGTACTTC; d_gene: TRBD1; v_gene: TRBV11-2; abundance: few; j_gene: TRBJ2-7
CDR3aa: CASRRTGLGSYNEQFF; CDR3nt: TGCGCCAGCAGGCGGACAGGGTTGGGCTCCTACAATGAGCAGTTCTTC; d_gene: TRBD1; v_gene: TRBV5-1; abundance: few; j_gene: TRBJ2-1
CDR3aa: CASSVGIAGGTDTQYF; CDR3nt: TGTGCCAGCAGCGTAGGAATCGCCGGGGGCACAGATACGCAGTATTTT; d_gene: -; v_gene: TRBV9; abundance: few; j_gene: TRBJ2-3
CDR3aa: CAWRQGKNTEAFF; CDR3nt: TGTGCCTGGAGGCAGGGGAAGAACACTGAAGCTTTCTTT; d_gene: -; v_gene: TRBV30; abundance: few; j_gene: TRBJ1-1
CDR3aa: CASSYQGAGLRTEAFF; CDR3nt: TGTGCCAGCAGTTATCAGGGGGCAGGTCTTCGCACTGAAGCTTTCTTT; d_gene: TRBD1; v_gene: TRBV28; abundance: few; j_gene: TRBJ1-1
CDR3aa: CASRTGTYEQYF; CDR3nt: TGTGCCAGCAGGACAGGGACCTACGAGCAGTACTTC; d_gene: TRBD1; v_gene: TRBV6-5; abundance: few; j_gene: TRBJ2-7
CDR3aa: CASSWDLYEQYF; CDR3nt: TGTGCCAGCAGTTGGGACTTATACGAGCAGTACTTC; d_gene: -; v_gene: TRBV28; abundance: -; j_gene: TRBJ2-7
CDR3aa: CASSPSGRERTYEQYF; CDR3nt: TGCGCCAGCAGCCCTTCGGGGCGGGAGCGGACCTACGAGCAGTACTTC; d_gene: TRBD2; v_gene: TRBV4-1; abundance: -; j_gene: TRBJ2-7